This T cell receptor beta chain was retrieved from a study of T-cell memory formation after mild COVID-19. Study details: The TCR clusters were mostly specific to one donor.

General study points: Contracting CD4+ clones sat mainly in CM and EM; CD8+ in EMRA.

cDNA libraries for TCR alpha and TCR beta, carrying sample barcodes and UMIs, came from 5'RACE with constant-segment primers. Each CDR3 protein is one row after TCRdb ran MiXCR on the 5' RACE reads. Of some 180,000 distinct CDR3 sequences listed, about a fifth are singletons. The CDR3 is made up of 15 amino acids. CDR1 KGHDR and CDR2 SFDVKD come from the germline V gene. J gave up 4 bases and V 3 bases, and 6 bases lay outside the gene matches. This clonotype has a handful of counts. Its matching antigen is unknown. The TCR was taken from a man younger than 35 who had mild COVID-19 (a few samples of this study predate the infection). Cell type and time point are not known. Sequencing used PBMCs or a T cell subset sorted from them (not recorded which). The chain has TRBV24-1 and TRBJ2-3; 7 bases match TRBD2. CDR3 DNA: TGTGCCACCAGTGATCCGCGGGGGTCAGCAGATACGCAGTATTTT. Translated, it gives CATSDPRGSADTQYF.